This TCR beta chain was identified in a study of early T cells in non-severe SARS-CoV-2 infection. Study context: With bulk RNA from unsorted whole blood as input, sequencing yielded unpaired chains. General study points: There was a bias toward anti-spike CD8 responses in VDJdb matching, which missed private and CD4 specificities.

Worth noting for this clonotype: Its target is not known.

The CDR3 length is 14 residues. Germline CDR1 reads SQVTM; CDR2 reads ANQGSEA. The V gene lost 7 bases and the J gene lost 3 bases, with 16 bases spanning the gap. Using its own MiXCR run on the 5' RACE reads, TCRdb lists one record per CDR3 protein. The repertoire includes 74,000 or so distinct CDR3 sequences, about 13% of them detected once, and 0.95% to 1.3% sits in the top ten. The sequence was obtained from an adult who was a healthcare worker with PCR-confirmed SARS-CoV-2 infection or an uninfected control (not recorded which). The J gene is TRBJ2-1, the V gene TRBV29-1, with D perhaps matching TRBD1 (6 bases). The specimen sequenced was whole blood. DNA of the CDR3: TGCAGCGCCGGACGGACAGCTCACTACAATGAGCAGTTCTTC. As protein: CSAGRTAHYNEQFF.